The entry that follows covers one T cell receptor (beta chain) sequence. The data stem from a study of cytomegalovirus exposure and HLA in healthy donors. Primers included in the PCR were 60 Vbeta and 13 Jbeta primers. Assay used: immunoSEQ multiplex PCR; TCRdb lists only in-frame clones, some missing. The sample contains approximately 170,000 clones, roughly 74% of which appear only once. This CDR3 contains 17 residues. In germline, CDR1 is SGHKS, CDR2 YYEKEE (reference sequence). Trimming at V came to 4 bases and at J to 0 bases, leaving 10 bases not matched to a gene. The sample consisted of PBMCs. V usage is TRBV5-5 and J usage is TRBJ1-5; 7 nucleotides align to TRBD1. The source of this sequence is a male donor in good health and CMV-seronegative. The CDR3 protein is CASSPGGTAYSNQPQHF. CDR3 nucleotides: TGTGCCAGCAGCCCGGGGGGGACAGCCTATAGCAATCAGCCCCAGCATTTT.